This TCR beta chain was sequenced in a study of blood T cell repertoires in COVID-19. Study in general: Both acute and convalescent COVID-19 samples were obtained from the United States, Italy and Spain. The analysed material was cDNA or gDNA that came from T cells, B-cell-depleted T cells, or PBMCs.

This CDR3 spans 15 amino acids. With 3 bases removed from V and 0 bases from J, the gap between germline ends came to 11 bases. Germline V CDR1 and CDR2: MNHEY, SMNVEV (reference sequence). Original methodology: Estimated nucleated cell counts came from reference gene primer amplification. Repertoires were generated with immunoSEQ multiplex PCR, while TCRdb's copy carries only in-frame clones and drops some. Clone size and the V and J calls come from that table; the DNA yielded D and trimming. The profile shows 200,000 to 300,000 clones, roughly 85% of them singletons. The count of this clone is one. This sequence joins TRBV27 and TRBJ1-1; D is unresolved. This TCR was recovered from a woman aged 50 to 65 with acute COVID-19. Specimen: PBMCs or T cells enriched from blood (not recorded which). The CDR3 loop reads CASSFVERLNTEAFF. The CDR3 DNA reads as TGTGCCAGCAGTTTTGTGGAGCGGTTGAACACTGAAGCTTTCTTT.